This entry features one T cell receptor beta chain sequence. The sample is drawn from a study of blood T cell repertoires in COVID-19. Study at large: Material from acute and convalescent COVID-19 was sourced from the United States, Italy and Spain. The analysed material was cDNA or gDNA that came from T cells, B-cell-depleted T cells, or PBMCs.

Germline trimming cut 4 bases from V and 3 bases from J; bases unmatched to any gene: 12. The CDR3 spans 16 residues. The germline gives CDR1 SGHRS, CDR2 YFSETQ. Study processing details: Estimation of nucleated cell counts was performed using reference gene primer amplification. Data came from immunoSEQ multiplex PCR; TCRdb stores just in-frame clones and leaves some out. V and J calls and clone size are given by that table; D and trimming were obtained from the DNA. The sample has some 260,000 clones, more than 65% seen once. The rearrangement links TRBV5-1 to TRBJ2-7, with 8 bases that match TRBD1. The sequence came from a middle-aged woman with active or convalescent COVID-19. The sample was peripheral blood. The CDR3 spells CASSDRDRSSNYEQYF. The DNA for the CDR3 is TGCGCCAGCAGCGACCGGGACAGGAGTTCAAACTACGAGCAGTACTTC.